Below, 16 T cell receptor beta chains from the same sample are listed, as sequenced in a study of cytomegalovirus exposure and HLA in healthy donors (dated by TCRdb to about 2017). The library relied on the immunoSEQ multiplex PCR assay. For the multiplex PCR, a mixture combining 60 forward primers for TCR Vbeta segments and 13 reverse primers for TCR Jbeta segments was used. Imported from immuneACCESS, the table was reduced by TCRdb to in-frame sequences with V and J called. These copies leave out some clones; in studies compared against another copy, an unresolved V gene accounts for under half, and the cause of the remainder is not known. The sample table records about 240,000 clones; roughly 73% of these occur just once. Around 0.45% of the sample is taken by the ten largest. The sequenced material came from PBMCs. Every receptor here comes from a boy aged 10-17 years in good health and CMV-seronegative.

The V call is TRBV7-9, the J call TRBJ2-1; 13 bases line up with TRBD2. The germline V gene has CDR1 SEHNR and CDR2 FQNEAQ (reference sequence). This CDR3 is built from 18 residues. After removal of 2 bases from V and 7 bases from J, the junction contained 11 bases not matched to a gene. CDR3 in DNA: TGTGCCAGCAGCTTAACGTGGACTAGCGGGAGAATTGGGAATGAGCAGTTCTTC. Amino acids: CASSLTWTSGRIGNEQFF.

J is TRBJ2-5 and V is TRBV30; no clear D. CDR3 size: 11 residues. Trimming took off 4 bases at V and 2 bases at J, with 5 bases between the two ends. Germline CDR1 reads GTSNPN; CDR2 reads SVGIG (reference sequence). The CDR3, as DNA: TGTGCCTGGACCCAACAAGAGACCCAGTACTTC. Translation: CAWTQQETQYF.

The V gene is TRBV9, the J gene TRBJ1-1, with a tentative D call TRBD1 (5 bases). Per germline, CDR1 SGDLS and CDR2 YYNGEE. The CDR3 loop spans 16 amino acids. V lost 3 bases and J lost 2, with 17 bases in between. The CDR3, as DNA: TGTGCCAGCAGCGGAGGTGGGGGGTACACAAACACTGAAGCTTTCTTT. This sequence encodes CASSGGGGYTNTEAFF.

The chain recombines TRBV6-6 with TRBJ2-6, with D possibly TRBD1 on 5 matching bases. The CDR3 is 14 residues long. Germline CDR1 and CDR2: MNHNY and SVGAGI (reference sequence). The V end lost 8 bases, the J end lost 4 bases, and 12 bases lay between the germline ends. In nucleotides, the CDR3 is TGTGCCAGCTTCCCAGGGTCCGGGGCCAACGTCCTGACTTTC. Translated: CASFPGSGANVLTF.

V gene TRBV27 combines with J gene TRBJ1-2; 8 bases map to TRBD1. Germline trimming cut 1 base from V and 2 bases from J; bases unmatched to any gene: 3. There are 15 residues in the CDR3. The germline V gene has CDR1 MNHEY and CDR2 SMNVEV (reference sequence). DNA for the CDR3: TGTGCCAGCAGTTTATTCAGGGGGCAGAACTATGGCTACACCTTC. Translated, it gives CASSLFRGQNYGYTF.

The chain has TRBV9 and TRBJ1-1, with no clear D. Trimming took 0 bases from V and 4 from J, leaving 10 bases between them. The germline CDR1 and CDR2 sequences are SGDLS and YYNGEE. This CDR3 is 14 amino acids long. CDR3 residues: CASSVARRGTEAFF. The CDR3 region has the DNA TGTGCCAGCAGCGTAGCCCGGCGAGGCACTGAAGCTTTCTTT.

The chain recombines TRBV19 with TRBJ1-4, with TRBD1 matching 10 bases. Germline V gives CDR1 LNHDA, CDR2 SQIVND (reference sequence). Trimming cost V 3 bases and J 6 bases; bases outside gene matches: 4. CDR3 length: 15 amino acids. The CDR3 protein is CASSIGGTGDEKLFF. CDR3 sequence (DNA): TGTGCCAGTAGTATCGGCGGGACAGGGGATGAAAAACTGTTTTTT.

The gene calls are TRBV11-3 and TRBJ1-2; TRBD1 matches at 9 bases. V was pared by 2 bases and J by 8 bases, with 6 bases of the junction left unmatched. There are 14 residues in the CDR3. Germline V CDR1 and CDR2: SGHNT, YENEEA. The CDR3, as DNA: TGTGCCAGCAGCTTAAGGACAGGGGCGGGCGGCTACACCTTC. Its protein product is CASSLRTGAGGYTF.

The chain uses TRBV6-5 and TRBJ1-6; weak D call: TRBD1 (6 bases). V was clipped by 6 bases and J by 7 bases, with 13 bases between them. CDR3 length: 14 residues. Germline CDR1 is MNHEY and CDR2 is SVGAGI. Here the CDR3 DNA reads TGTGCCAGCAGCTGGGGGGGGCCAAATTCACCCCTCCACTTT. Residues: CASSWGGPNSPLHF.

The chain links TRBV5-1 to TRBJ1-5; 8 nucleotides agree with TRBD1. This CDR3 region has 18 residues. Per germline, CDR1 SGHRS and CDR2 YFSETQ. The ends lost 4 bases at V and 6 bases at J; junction bases unmatched: 18. The CDR3, as DNA: TGCGCCAGCAGCCTGCACTTTCAAGGACAGGGTGTATGTCAGCCCCAGCATTTT. Protein: CASSLHFQGQGVCQPQHF.

The J gene is TRBJ2-1, the V gene TRBV11-3; 7 nucleotides agree with TRBD1. V was pared by 3 bases and J by 9 bases, with 11 bases of the junction left unmatched. This CDR3 is 15 amino acids long. Germline CDR1 is SGHNT and CDR2 is YENEEA. The CDR3 is CASSLTGIGQGEQFF. DNA of the CDR3: TGTGCCAGCAGCTTGACAGGGATCGGTCAGGGTGAGCAGTTCTTC.

The V and J genes are TRBV4-1 and TRBJ2-7; TRBD2 matches 7 bases. Germline values: CDR1 MGHRA, CDR2 YSYEKL. The CDR3 contains 17 residues. J was trimmed by 2 bases and V by 4 bases; bases with no gene match: 14. In DNA, the CDR3 is TGCGCCAGCAGCCGGGGGGGTTACCGGGACGGGGCCTACGAGCAGTACTTC. This sequence encodes CASSRGGYRDGAYEQYF.

The V gene is TRBV19, the J gene TRBJ2-1, with 14 bases that match TRBD2. This CDR3 has 14 amino acids. CDR1 is LNHDA, CDR2 SQIVND, per germline (reference sequence). Losses at the gene ends were 4 bases for V and 7 bases for J; bases not matched to a gene: 0. The CDR3 is CASSRTSGRNEQFF. CDR3 DNA sequence: TGTGCCAGTAGTAGGACTAGCGGGAGGAATGAGCAGTTCTTC.

The chain carries TRBV7-2 and TRBJ1-2, with D maybe TRBD1 (5 bases). The CDR3 extends over 13 amino acids. The V gene's germline CDR1 is SGHTA and CDR2 FQGNSA. V lost 0 bases and J 7 bases, leaving 9 bases between the germline ends. CDR3 sequence reads: CASSLAGAGGYTF. The CDR3, as DNA: TGTGCCAGCAGCTTAGCAGGGGCCGGTGGCTACACCTTC.

The rearrangement uses TRBV4-2 and TRBJ2-2, with D possibly matching TRBD2 (6 bases). The CDR3 spans 15 residues. Germline loops: CDR1 LGHNA, CDR2 YNFKEQ. The ends were cut back, 4 bases at V and 1 base at J, with 10 bases in the middle. CDR3 in DNA: TGTGCCAGCAGCCCGGGGGACGGGAACACCGGGGAGCTGTTTTTT. Its translation is CASSPGDGNTGELFF.

This chain joins TRBV5-1 and TRBJ2-4, with 15 bases aligning to TRBD2. The CDR3 is made up of 20 amino acids. CDR1 is SGHRS, CDR2 YFSETQ, per germline. The J segment lost 0 bases and the V segment lost 5 bases, leaving 12 bases of the junction unmatched. CDR3 loop: CASSSGLAGGGTLAKNIQYF. The CDR3 DNA is TGCGCCAGCAGTTCTGGACTAGCGGGAGGGGGGACTTTAGCCAAAAACATTCAGTACTTC.